This TCR beta chain was documented in a study of shared clonotypes between healthy human individuals. TCRdb keeps only in-frame clones here, not all; method: immunoSEQ multiplex PCR. The table has approximately 2.1 million clones, 93% seen once. With V trimmed by 4 bases and J by 5 bases, 5 bases remained unmatched. CDR3 length equals 15 residues. Germline CDR1 and CDR2: SGHNT and YENEEA. This sequence joins TRBV11-3 and TRBJ2-4, with 10 positions matching TRBD2. The sample was naive CD4+ T cells from PBMCs. Subset in this sample: CD45RA+ positively selected. This receptor was identified in a man between 18 and 35 years old in good health. Some clones in this sample may be carry-over from other donors' samples. CDR3 DNA: TGTGCCAGCAGCTCAGGGACTAGCGCTGAAAACATTCAGTACTTC. This codes for CASSSGTSAENIQYF.